This T cell receptor beta chain came from a study of shared clonotypes between healthy human individuals. CDR1 is SGHRS and CDR2 is YFSETQ in the germline V gene. The CDR3 spans 13 residues. V dropped 0 bases and J dropped 5 bases, with 5 bases sitting between them. This clone was found once. The sample contains more than one DNA sequence encoding this CDR3. Deep level was the assay's run setting. Some clones are missing from TCRdb's copy, which holds only in-frame ones; the method was immunoSEQ multiplex PCR. The sample yields 2 million to 2.5 million clones, over 90% seen once. The study separated CD4+ cells into CD45RA+ naive and CD45RA-negative memory subsets.

The chain combines TRBV5-1 with TRBJ1-4; D is unresolved. Sequenced sample: naive CD4+ T cells from PBMCs. Subset defined: CD45RA+ positively selected. The source is a man aged 18 to 30 in good health. Some clones in this sample may be carry-over from other donors' samples. The CDR3 sequence is CASSLDPNEKLFF. The DNA of the CDR3 is TGCGCCAGCAGCTTGGATCCCAATGAAAAACTGTTTTTT.